A selection of T cell receptor beta chains follows, all from one sample in a study of PD-L1 blockade in urothelial cancer. Clones were read by immunoSEQ multiplex PCR, and TCRdb kept only the in-frame ones, dropping some. Of some 120,000 clones in the sample, around 89% were seen once. The sequencing here drew on PBMCs, taken around atezolizumab (anti-PD-L1) treatment. Receptor source: a man aged 60 to 75 with urothelial cancer. CDR3s include the opening cysteine and the closing phenylalanine or tryptophan. The D gene is left open where the match is weak. Clone size is given for some rows only: seen once, a few or many times, or a class if the clone is expanded.

v_gene: TRBV6-1
d_gene: TRBD1
abundance: .
len: 14
j_gene: TRBJ1-3
CDR3aa: CASSERQGRRTIYF
CDR3nt: TGTGCCAGCAGTGAGCGACAGGGAAGGCGCACCATATATTTT

v_gene: TRBV4-3
d_gene: .
abundance: few
len: 17
j_gene: TRBJ2-1
CDR3aa: CASSLPPGGGPYNEQFF
CDR3nt: TGCGCCAGCAGCCTCCCTCCCGGCGGGGGCCCTTACAATGAGCAGTTCTTC

v_gene: TRBV29-1
d_gene: TRBD1
abundance: once
len: 12
j_gene: TRBJ2-7
CDR3aa: CSAGQAAYEQYF
CDR3nt: TGCAGCGCCGGACAGGCAGCCTACGAGCAGTACTTC

v_gene: TRBV28
d_gene: .
abundance: .
len: 16
j_gene: TRBJ1-5
CDR3aa: CASSLPGEGHNQPQHF
CDR3nt: TGTGCCAGCAGTCTGCCCGGGGAGGGACACAATCAGCCCCAGCATTTT

v_gene: TRBV6-5
d_gene: TRBD2
abundance: .
len: 16
j_gene: TRBJ2-3
CDR3aa: CASSSLAGGRTDTQYF
CDR3nt: TGTGCCAGCAGTTCCTTAGCGGGAGGGCGCACAGATACGCAGTATTTT

v_gene: TRBV5-4
d_gene: TRBD1
abundance: .
len: 15
j_gene: TRBJ2-7
CDR3aa: CASSLGGTGRYEQYF
CDR3nt: TGTGCCAGCAGCCTGGGCGGGACAGGGAGATACGAGCAGTACTTC

v_gene: TRBV5-4
d_gene: .
abundance: .
len: 15
j_gene: TRBJ1-4
CDR3aa: CASSLAGGRREKLFF
CDR3nt: TGTGCCAGCAGCTTGGCGGGGGGGCGAAGGGAAAAACTGTTTTTT

v_gene: TRBV27
d_gene: TRBD2
abundance: .
len: 15
j_gene: TRBJ2-3
CDR3aa: CASISGISSTDTQYF
CDR3nt: TGTGCCAGCATCAGCGGGATCTCTAGCACAGATACGCAGTATTTT

v_gene: TRBV30
d_gene: TRBD1
abundance: .
len: 13
j_gene: TRBJ1-1
CDR3aa: CAWLRDRGPEAFF
CDR3nt: TGTGCCTGGCTCCGGGACAGGGGGCCTGAAGCTTTCTTT

v_gene: TRBV11-2
d_gene: TRBD2
abundance: .
len: 15
j_gene: TRBJ2-3
CDR3aa: CASIRTGGGTDTQYF
CDR3nt: TGTGCCAGCATCCGAACGGGGGGGGGCACAGATACGCAGTATTTT

v_gene: TRBV5-1
d_gene: .
abundance: .
len: 15
j_gene: TRBJ1-3
CDR3aa: CASSAWGGSGNTIYF
CDR3nt: TGCGCCAGCAGCGCCTGGGGAGGGTCTGGAAACACCATATATTTT

v_gene: TRBV4-1
d_gene: .
abundance: .
len: 17
j_gene: TRBJ1-1
CDR3aa: CASSQEERSPLNTEAFF
CDR3nt: TGCGCCAGCAGCCAAGAGGAGAGATCTCCCCTGAACACTGAAGCTTTCTTT

v_gene: TRBV27
d_gene: .
abundance: .
len: 16
j_gene: TRBJ2-7
CDR3aa: CASSLLGASPDREQYF
CDR3nt: TGTGCCAGCAGTTTACTCGGAGCCTCCCCCGATAGAGAGCAGTACTTC

v_gene: TRBV5-4
d_gene: TRBD2
abundance: .
len: 16
j_gene: TRBJ2-3
CDR3aa: CASSPAGLAATDTQYF
CDR3nt: TGTGCCAGCAGCCCTGCGGGACTAGCGGCCACAGATACGCAGTATTTT

v_gene: TRBV5-1
d_gene: TRBD1
abundance: .
len: 17
j_gene: TRBJ1-1
CDR3aa: CASSLKRTGGYNTEAFF
CDR3nt: TGCGCCAGCAGCTTGAAGAGGACAGGGGGCTACAACACTGAAGCTTTCTTT

v_gene: TRBV7-9
d_gene: TRBD2
abundance: .
len: 14
j_gene: TRBJ2-5
CDR3aa: CASRPQGGLETQYF
CDR3nt: TGTGCCAGCAGGCCTCAGGGAGGGTTAGAGACCCAGTACTTC

v_gene: TRBV7-3
d_gene: TRBD1
abundance: .
len: 13
j_gene: TRBJ2-4
CDR3aa: CASSSGQGNIQYF
CDR3nt: TGTGCCAGCAGCTCCGGACAGGGGAACATTCAGTACTTC